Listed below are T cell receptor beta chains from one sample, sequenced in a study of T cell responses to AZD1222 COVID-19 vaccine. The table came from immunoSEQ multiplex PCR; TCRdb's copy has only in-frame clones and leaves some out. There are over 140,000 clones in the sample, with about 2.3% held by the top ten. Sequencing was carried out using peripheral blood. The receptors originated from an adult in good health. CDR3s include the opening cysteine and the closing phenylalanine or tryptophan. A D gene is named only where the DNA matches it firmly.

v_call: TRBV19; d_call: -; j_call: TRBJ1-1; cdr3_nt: TGTGCCAGTAGTATCCAGAACACTGAAGCTTTCTTT; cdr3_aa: CASSIQNTEAFF
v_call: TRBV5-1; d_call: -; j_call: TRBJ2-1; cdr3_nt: TGCGCCAGCAGCTTCGTTGGGGGCGCGGGCTACAATGAGCAGTTCTTC; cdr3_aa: CASSFVGGAGYNEQFF
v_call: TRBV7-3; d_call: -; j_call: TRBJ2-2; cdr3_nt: TGTGCCAGCAGTCCCATGGGGTCTCTAAACACCGGGGAGCTGTTTTTT; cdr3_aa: CASSPMGSLNTGELFF
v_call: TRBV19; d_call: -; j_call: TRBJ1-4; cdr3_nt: TGTGCCAGTACCAAAAACTCGGGACTCCCCGAAAAACTGTTTTTT; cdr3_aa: CASTKNSGLPEKLFF
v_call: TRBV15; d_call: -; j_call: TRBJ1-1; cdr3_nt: TGTGCCACCAGCAGAGAGATTAAACTGATGAACACTGAAGCTTTCTTT; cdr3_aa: CATSREIKLMNTEAFF
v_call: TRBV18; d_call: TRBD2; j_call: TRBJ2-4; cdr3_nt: TGTGCCAGCTCACCAAGGGAGGGTCGTGCAAACATTCAGTACTTC; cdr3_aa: CASSPREGRANIQYF
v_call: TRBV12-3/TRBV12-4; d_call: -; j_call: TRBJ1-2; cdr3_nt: TGTGCCAGCAGTTTACGGGGGAACTATGGCTACACCTTC; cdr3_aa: CASSLRGNYGYTF
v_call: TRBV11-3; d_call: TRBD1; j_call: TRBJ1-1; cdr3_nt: TGTGCCAGCAGCTCTCTGAAGGGGGCCAGCACTGAAGCTTTCTTT; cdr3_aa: CASSSLKGASTEAFF
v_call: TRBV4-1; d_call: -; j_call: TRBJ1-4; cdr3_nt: TGCGCCAGCAGCCCAGGGTCTCTCAGAGAAAAACTGTTTTTT; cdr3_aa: CASSPGSLREKLFF
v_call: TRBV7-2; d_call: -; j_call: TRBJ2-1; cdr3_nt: TGTGCCAGCAGCTTAGCCGTCAGAGACAATGAGCAGTTCTTC; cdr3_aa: CASSLAVRDNEQFF
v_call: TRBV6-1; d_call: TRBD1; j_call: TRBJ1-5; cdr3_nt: TGTGCCAGCAGTAAAGGGACAGCCCAAGTAAATCAGCCCCAGCATTTT; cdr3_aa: CASSKGTAQVNQPQHF
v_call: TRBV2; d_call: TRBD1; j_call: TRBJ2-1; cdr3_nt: TGTGCCAGCAGCCTCGGGACAGGGAGTGAGCAGTTCTTC; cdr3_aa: CASSLGTGSEQFF
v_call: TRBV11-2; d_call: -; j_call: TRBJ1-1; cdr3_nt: TGTGCCAGCAGCCTTAATTCGAAGGGGACTGAAGCTTTCTTT; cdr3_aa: CASSLNSKGTEAFF
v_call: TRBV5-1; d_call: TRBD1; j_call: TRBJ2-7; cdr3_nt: TGCGCCAGCAGCTTGGGGCCAGGGGGCTCGTACGAGCAGTACTTC; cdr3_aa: CASSLGPGGSYEQYF
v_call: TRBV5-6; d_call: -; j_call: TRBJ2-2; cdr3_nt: TGTGCCAGCAGCTTTTTAACTAAGAACACCGGGGAGCTGTTTTTT; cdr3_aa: CASSFLTKNTGELFF
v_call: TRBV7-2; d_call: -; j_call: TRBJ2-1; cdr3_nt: TGTGCCAGCAGTCCAGTTAGCGACTCCTACAATGAGCAGTTCTTC; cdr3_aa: CASSPVSDSYNEQFF
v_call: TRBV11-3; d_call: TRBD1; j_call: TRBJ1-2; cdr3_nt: TGTGCCAGCAGCGCGGACAGGGGGAACTATGGCTACACCTTC; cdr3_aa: CASSADRGNYGYTF
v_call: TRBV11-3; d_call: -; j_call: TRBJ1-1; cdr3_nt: TGTGCCAGCCGCGCGGACAGCCCCCTGAACACTGAAGCTTTCTTT; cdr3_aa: CASRADSPLNTEAFF
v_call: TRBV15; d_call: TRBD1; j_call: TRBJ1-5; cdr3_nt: TGTGCCACCAGCAGAGCCCGACCTGACAGGGGGAATCAGCCCCAGCATTTT; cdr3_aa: CATSRARPDRGNQPQHF
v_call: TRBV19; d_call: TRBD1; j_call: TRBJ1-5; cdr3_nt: TGTGCCAGTAATGGGGACAGGGGGCGCGTAAAGCCCCAGCATTTT; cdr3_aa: CASNGDRGRVKPQHF
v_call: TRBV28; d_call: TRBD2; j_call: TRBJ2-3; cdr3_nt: TGTGCCAGCTACAGTTTACGGGGGGGCAGGACAGATACGCAGTATTTT; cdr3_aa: CASYSLRGGRTDTQYF
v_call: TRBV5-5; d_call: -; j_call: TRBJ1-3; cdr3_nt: TGTGCCAGCAGGGAGTTCAGCTCTGGAAACACCATATATTTT; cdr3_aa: CASREFSSGNTIYF
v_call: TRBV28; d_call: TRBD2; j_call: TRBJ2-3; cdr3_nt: TGTGCCAGCAGTTTTGTAGCGGGAACAGATACGCAGTATTTT; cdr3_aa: CASSFVAGTDTQYF
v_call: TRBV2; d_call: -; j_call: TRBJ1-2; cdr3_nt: TGTGCCAGCTCGTCTGGGGGTTATGGCTACACCTTC; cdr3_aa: CASSSGGYGYTF
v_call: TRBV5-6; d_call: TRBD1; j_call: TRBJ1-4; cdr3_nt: TGTGCCAGCAGCTTGGGGACAGGGGTCGAAAAACTGTTTTTT; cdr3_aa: CASSLGTGVEKLFF
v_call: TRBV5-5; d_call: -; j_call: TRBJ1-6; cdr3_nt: TGTGCCAGCAGCCTCAATGACAGCCCCATCGATAATTCACCCCTCCACTTT; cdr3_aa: CASSLNDSPIDNSPLHF
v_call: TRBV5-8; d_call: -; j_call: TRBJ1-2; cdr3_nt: TGTGCCAGCAGCTTGGCCGCCGGGACCTATAGCTATGGCTACACCTTC; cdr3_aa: CASSLAAGTYSYGYTF
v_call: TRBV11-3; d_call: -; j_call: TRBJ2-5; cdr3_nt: TGTGCCAGCAGCCCACGGACAGTCCAAGAGACCCAGTACTTC; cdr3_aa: CASSPRTVQETQYF
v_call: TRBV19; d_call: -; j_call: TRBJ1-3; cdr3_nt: TGTGCCAGTAGAGACAGCTCTGGAAACACCATATATTTT; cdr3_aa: CASRDSSGNTIYF
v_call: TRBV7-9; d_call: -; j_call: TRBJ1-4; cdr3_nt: TGTGCCAGCAGCTACCCCCGCTCAACTAATGAAAAACTGTTTTTT; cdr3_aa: CASSYPRSTNEKLFF
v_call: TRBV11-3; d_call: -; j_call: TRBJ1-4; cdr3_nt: TGTGCCAGCAGCTTAGGGGCAGCAACTAATGAAAAACTGTTTTTT; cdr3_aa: CASSLGAATNEKLFF
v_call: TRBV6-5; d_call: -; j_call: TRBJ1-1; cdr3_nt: TGTGCCAGCAGTCTGGGGACGGGGAACACTGAAGCTTTCTTT; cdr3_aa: CASSLGTGNTEAFF
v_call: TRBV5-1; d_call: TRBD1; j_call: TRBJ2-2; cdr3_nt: TGCGCCAGCAGACCGGACAGGGTGAACACCGGGGAGCTGTTTTTT; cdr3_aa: CASRPDRVNTGELFF
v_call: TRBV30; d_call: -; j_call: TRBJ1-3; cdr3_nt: TGTGCCTGGCACTCTGGAAACACCATATATTTT; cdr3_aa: CAWHSGNTIYF
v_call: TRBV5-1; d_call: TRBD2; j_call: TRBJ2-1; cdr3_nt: TGCGCCAGCAGCCGTACTAGCGGGTTCGGGGAGCAGTTCTTC; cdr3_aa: CASSRTSGFGEQFF
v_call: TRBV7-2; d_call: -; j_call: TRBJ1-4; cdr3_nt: TGTGCCAGCAGCGTATACCTGAATGAAAAACTGTTTTTT; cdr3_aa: CASSVYLNEKLFF
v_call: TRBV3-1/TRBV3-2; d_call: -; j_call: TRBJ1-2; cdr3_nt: TGTGCCAGCACCCCAAGCCGGAGAGCTAACTATGGCTACACCTTC; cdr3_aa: CASTPSRRANYGYTF
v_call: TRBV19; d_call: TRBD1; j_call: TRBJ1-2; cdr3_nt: TGTGCCAGTAGTCCCGGGACAGTCTATGGCTACACCTTC; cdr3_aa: CASSPGTVYGYTF
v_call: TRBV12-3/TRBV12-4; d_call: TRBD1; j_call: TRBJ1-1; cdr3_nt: TGTGCCAGCAGCCGAAGGACAGGAGAAGCTTTCTTT; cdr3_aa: CASSRRTGEAFF
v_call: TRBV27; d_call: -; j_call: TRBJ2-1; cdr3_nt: TGTGCCAGCAGTTTATTGGGACGTGAGCAGTTCTTC; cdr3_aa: CASSLLGREQFF
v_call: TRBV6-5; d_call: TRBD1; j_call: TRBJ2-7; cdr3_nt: TGTGCCAGCAGGGATGGGACAGGGTGGGACTACGAGCAGTACTTC; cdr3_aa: CASRDGTGWDYEQYF
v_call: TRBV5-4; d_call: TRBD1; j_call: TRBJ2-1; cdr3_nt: TGTGCCAGCACCGTAGGGGGACAGCGAAATTTGGGGGAGCAGTTCTTC; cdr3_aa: CASTVGGQRNLGEQFF
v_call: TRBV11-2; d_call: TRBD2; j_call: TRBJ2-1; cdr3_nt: TGTGCCAGCAGCTGGACTAGCGGAGCATACAATGAGCAGTTCTTC; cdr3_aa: CASSWTSGAYNEQFF
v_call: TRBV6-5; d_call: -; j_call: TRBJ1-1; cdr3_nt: TGTGCCAGCAGGGGGAGGGAAACCATGAACACTGAAGCTTTCTTT; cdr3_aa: CASRGRETMNTEAFF
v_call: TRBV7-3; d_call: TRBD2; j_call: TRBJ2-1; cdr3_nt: TGTGCCAGCAGCTTAAACGGGGGGGCCCCCAATGAGCAGTTCTTC; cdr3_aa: CASSLNGGAPNEQFF
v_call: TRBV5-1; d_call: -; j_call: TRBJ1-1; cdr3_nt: TGCGCCAGCAGCTTTCAGGGCGGGGTCACTGAAGCTTTCTTT; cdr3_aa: CASSFQGGVTEAFF
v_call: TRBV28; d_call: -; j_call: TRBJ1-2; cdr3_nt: TGTGCCAGCAGTTTAGAGGTAAACTATGGCTACACCTTC; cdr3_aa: CASSLEVNYGYTF
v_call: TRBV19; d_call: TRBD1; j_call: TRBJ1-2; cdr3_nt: TGTGCCAGTAGTATAGATACAGGGGGCGGCTATGGCTACACCTTC; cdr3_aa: CASSIDTGGGYGYTF
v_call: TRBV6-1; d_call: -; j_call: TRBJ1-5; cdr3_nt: TGTGCCAGCAGTGAGGTGGGCTCCAATCAGCCCCAGCATTTT; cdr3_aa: CASSEVGSNQPQHF
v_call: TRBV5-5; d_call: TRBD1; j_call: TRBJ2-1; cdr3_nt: TGTGCCAGCAGCTCCTGGACAGGGACCTACAATGAGCAGTTCTTC; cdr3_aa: CASSSWTGTYNEQFF
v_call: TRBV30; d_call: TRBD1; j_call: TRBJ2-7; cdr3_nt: TGTGCCTGGAGTGTAGGGCAGGGGGCAGGCGAGCAGTACTTC; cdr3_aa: CAWSVGQGAGEQYF
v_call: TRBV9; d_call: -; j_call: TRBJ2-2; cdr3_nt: TGTGCCAGCAGCGTCCTATACACCGGGGAGCTGTTTTTT; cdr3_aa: CASSVLYTGELFF
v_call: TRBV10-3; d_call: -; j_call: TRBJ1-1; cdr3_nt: TGTGCCATATGGGGGGGGGAAATGAACACTGAAGCTTTCTTT; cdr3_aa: CAIWGGEMNTEAFF
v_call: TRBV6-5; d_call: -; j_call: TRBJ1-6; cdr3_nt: TGTGCCAGCAGCATGGGACGGGATAATTCACCCCTCCACTTT; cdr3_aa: CASSMGRDNSPLHF
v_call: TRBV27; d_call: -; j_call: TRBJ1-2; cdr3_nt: TGTGCCAGCAGTCCCCTTGTGGAGGGGCCAACTCTTAACTATGGCTACACCTTC; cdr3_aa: CASSPLVEGPTLNYGYTF
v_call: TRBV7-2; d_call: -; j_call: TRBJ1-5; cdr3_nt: TGTGCCAGCAGCTTAGAAAGGGATCAGCCCCAGCATTTT; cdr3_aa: CASSLERDQPQHF
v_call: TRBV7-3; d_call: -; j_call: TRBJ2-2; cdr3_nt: TGTGCCAGCAGCTCAACAGGGAACACCGGGGAGCTGTTTTTT; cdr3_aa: CASSSTGNTGELFF
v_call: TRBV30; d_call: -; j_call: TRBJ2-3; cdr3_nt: TGTGCCTGGAGTGGGCTGACCTCCCCCACGGATACGCAGTATTTT; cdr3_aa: CAWSGLTSPTDTQYF
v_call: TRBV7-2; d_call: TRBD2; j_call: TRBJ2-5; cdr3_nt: TGTGCCAGCAGCACCGGGGGGGGGAGATTTGGCGAGACCCAGTACTTC; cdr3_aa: CASSTGGGRFGETQYF